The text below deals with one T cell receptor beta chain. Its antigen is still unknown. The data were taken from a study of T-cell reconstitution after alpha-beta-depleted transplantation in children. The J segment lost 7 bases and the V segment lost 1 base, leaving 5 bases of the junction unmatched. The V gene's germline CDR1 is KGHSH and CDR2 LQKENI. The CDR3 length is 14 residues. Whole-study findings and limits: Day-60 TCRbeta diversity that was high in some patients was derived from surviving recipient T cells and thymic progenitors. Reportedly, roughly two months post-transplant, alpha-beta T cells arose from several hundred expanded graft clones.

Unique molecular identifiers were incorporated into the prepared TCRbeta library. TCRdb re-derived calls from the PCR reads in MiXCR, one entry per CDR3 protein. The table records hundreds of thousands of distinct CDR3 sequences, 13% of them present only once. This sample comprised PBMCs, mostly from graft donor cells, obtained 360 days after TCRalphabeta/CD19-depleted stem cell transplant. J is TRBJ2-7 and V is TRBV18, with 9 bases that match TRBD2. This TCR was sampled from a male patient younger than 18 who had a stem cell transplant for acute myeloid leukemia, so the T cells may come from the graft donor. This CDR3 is CASSPLAGGLEQYF. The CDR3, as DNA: TGTGCCAGCTCACCACTCGCGGGAGGGCTTGAGCAGTACTTC.